Listed below are T cell receptor beta chains from one sample, sequenced in a study of CD8 T cells in Susac syndrome. MiXCR was run by TCRdb on the immunoSEQ multiplex PCR reads, yielding one entry per CDR3 protein. This table holds about 83,000 distinct CDR3 sequences, approximately 96% found once. The sample comprised CD8+ T cells from PBMCs. These receptors were collected from a human donor with Susac syndrome. Both conserved end residues are part of each CDR3. A D gene is named only where the DNA matches it firmly. The size entry is marked missing in some rows and otherwise reads once, few, many or a size class.

J | V | size | D | CDR3 | DNA
TRBJ2-7 | TRBV28 | . | TRBD1 | CASSLSHGQDSYEQYF | TGTGCCAGCAGTTTATCCCACGGACAGGACTCCTACGAGCAGTACTTC
TRBJ1-1 | TRBV4-3 | . | . | CASSQDSGVGTEAFF | TGCGCCAGCAGCCAAGACTCGGGGGTGGGGACTGAAGCTTTCTTT
TRBJ2-7 | TRBV19 | . | . | CASSIAGTGFEQYF | TGTGCCAGTAGTATAGCAGGGACGGGGTTCGAGCAGTACTTC
TRBJ2-1 | TRBV7-9 | . | . | CASSLKGYEQFF | TGTGCCAGCAGCTTAAAGGGGTATGAGCAGTTCTTC
TRBJ2-3 | TRBV7-9 | . | . | CASSFPAGGLDTQYF | TGTGCCAGCAGCTTTCCGGCAGGGGGGCTTGATACGCAGTATTTT
TRBJ2-3 | TRBV7-9 | . | . | CASSLLRTLAGTGMDTQYF | TGTGCCAGCAGCTTATTACGAACTTTGGCGGGGACTGGGATGGATACGCAGTATTTT
TRBJ1-2 | TRBV4-1 | . | . | CASSQDQTVSWGGYTF | TGCGCCAGCAGCCAAGACCAGACAGTTAGTTGGGGCGGCTACACCTTC
TRBJ2-1 | TRBV28 | . | . | CASSLLLGAGNEQFF | TGTGCCAGCAGTCTACTACTAGGGGCTGGCAATGAGCAGTTCTTC
TRBJ2-5 | TRBV12-3/TRBV12-4 | . | . | CASRSEPRVQETQYF | TGTGCCAGCAGATCAGAACCTAGGGTCCAAGAGACCCAGTACTTC
TRBJ2-3 | TRBV20-1 | . | . | CSARDGRTDRSQYF | TGCAGTGCCCGGGACGGGCGTACTGATCGGTCGCAGTATTTT
TRBJ2-1 | TRBV9 | . | . | CASSPHTRPSNEQFF | TGTGCCAGCAGCCCACATACACGACCCTCCAATGAGCAGTTCTTC
TRBJ1-5 | TRBV30 | . | . | CAWSYDSGNQPQHF | TGTGCCTGGAGTTACGACTCTGGCAATCAGCCCCAGCATTTT
TRBJ2-3 | TRBV15 | . | . | CATSRALNRGDTQYF | TGTGCCACCAGCAGAGCCCTAAACCGGGGGGATACGCAGTATTTT
TRBJ1-1 | TRBV27 | . | TRBD1 | CASSTGVRTEAFF | TGTGCCAGCAGCACAGGGGTGCGGACTGAAGCTTTCTTT
TRBJ2-7 | TRBV27 | . | . | CAVHGRYEQYF | TGTGCCGTTCACGGGCGGTACGAGCAGTACTTC
TRBJ2-5 | TRBV29-1 | . | TRBD2 | CSVGRRGGAEETQYF | TGCAGCGTTGGAAGGAGGGGAGGGGCTGAAGAGACCCAGTACTTC
TRBJ1-2 | TRBV7-9 | . | TRBD1 | CASSLWTGGDYGYTF | TGTGCCAGCAGCTTATGGACAGGGGGCGACTATGGCTACACCTTC
TRBJ2-5 | TRBV7-7 | . | . | CASSVSLADQETQYF | TGTGCTAGCAGCGTGAGTCTAGCAGACCAAGAGACCCAGTACTTC
TRBJ2-7 | TRBV12-3/TRBV12-4 | . | . | CASSPYMGPYEQYF | TGTGCCAGCAGTCCCTATATGGGGCCTTACGAGCAGTACTTC
TRBJ2-7 | TRBV27 | . | . | CASSFQPSAEQYF | TGTGCCAGCAGTTTCCAACCATCGGCCGAGCAGTACTTC
TRBJ1-2 | TRBV27 | . | TRBD1 | CASSPPGQGLYGYTF | TGTGCCAGCAGTCCCCCCGGACAGGGACTTTATGGCTACACCTTC
TRBJ2-1 | TRBV13 | . | TRBD2 | CASSSTSGVSLAHEQFF | TGTGCCAGCAGCTCTACTAGCGGGGTGAGCTTGGCGCATGAGCAGTTCTTC
TRBJ2-5 | TRBV11-2 | . | . | CASRSASQETQYF | TGTGCCAGCAGGTCGGCTTCCCAGGAGACCCAGTACTTC
TRBJ2-1 | TRBV20-1 | . | . | CSARDLQLSSYNEQFF | TGCAGTGCTAGAGATTTGCAGCTGAGCTCCTACAATGAGCAGTTCTTC
TRBJ2-2 | TRBV24-1 | . | . | CATSDSSGGELFF | TGTGCCACCAGTGATAGTAGTGGCGGGGAGCTGTTTTTT
TRBJ2-2 | TRBV29-1 | . | TRBD1 | CSVVSMGQGSPGELFF | TGCAGCGTTGTTTCAATGGGACAGGGGAGTCCCGGGGAGCTGTTTTTT
TRBJ2-5 | TRBV5-1 | . | . | CASSSIQTSVETQYF | TGCGCCAGCAGCTCGATCCAGACCTCGGTGGAGACCCAGTACTTC
TRBJ2-1 | TRBV24-1 | once | . | CATSDRRQANEQFF | TGTGCCACCAGTGACCGGCGACAGGCCAATGAGCAGTTCTTC
TRBJ1-1 | TRBV4-3 | once | . | CASSQGTTESEAFF | TGCGCCAGCAGCCAAGGTACGACCGAAAGCGAAGCTTTCTTT
TRBJ1-1 | TRBV5-1 | . | . | CASSWTSTDNTEAFF | TGCGCCAGCAGCTGGACCTCGACAGATAACACTGAAGCTTTCTTT
TRBJ1-4 | TRBV4-3 | . | . | CASSQDQSPGGEKLFF | TGCGCCAGCAGCCAAGATCAATCGCCCGGCGGTGAAAAACTGTTTTTT
TRBJ2-1 | TRBV15 | . | . | CATSGGPTPGNEQFF | TGTGCCACCAGCGGCGGGCCCACCCCCGGCAATGAGCAGTTCTTC
TRBJ2-1 | TRBV6-6 | . | . | CASSYNSLSYNEQFF | TGTGCCAGCAGTTACAACTCACTATCCTACAATGAGCAGTTCTTC
TRBJ1-2 | TRBV6-1 | few | . | CASSVLGGVDGYTF | TGTGCCAGCAGCGTACTAGGCGGGGTTGATGGCTACACCTTC
TRBJ2-7 | TRBV29-1 | . | TRBD2 | CSVGGLAGGEVSIGEQYF | TGCAGCGTTGGGGGACTAGCGGGAGGGGAGGTTAGCATAGGCGAGCAGTACTTC
TRBJ2-4 | TRBV7-8 | . | . | CASSSDPRGLDIQYF | TGTGCCAGCAGCTCGGATCCGAGGGGTCTGGACATTCAGTACTTC
TRBJ2-3 | TRBV7-9 | once | TRBD2 | CASSPTSGTDTQYF | TGTGCCAGCAGCCCCACTAGCGGCACAGATACGCAGTATTTT
TRBJ1-2 | TRBV5-1 | . | . | CASSLAERLYGYTF | TGCGCCAGCAGCTTGGCCGAGCGACTCTATGGCTACACCTTC
TRBJ1-2 | TRBV11-2 | . | . | CASSLGRRGEDGYTF | TGTGCCAGCAGCTTAGGTCGCAGGGGCGAGGATGGCTACACCTTC
TRBJ1-1 | TRBV20-1 | once | . | CSARGSTENTEAFF | TGCAGTGCTAGAGGGAGTACGGAAAACACTGAAGCTTTCTTT
TRBJ1-2 | TRBV29-1 | . | TRBD1 | CSVEGPGQGARGYTF | TGCAGCGTTGAGGGACCGGGACAGGGGGCGAGGGGCTACACCTTC
TRBJ2-7 | TRBV5-4 | . | . | CASSLAQGTLRVQYF | TGTGCCAGCAGCTTGGCGCAGGGCACCTTACGAGTGCAGTACTTC
TRBJ2-1 | TRBV29-1 | . | . | CSVVRAPTNEQFF | TGCAGCGTTGTGCGGGCCCCTACAAATGAGCAGTTCTTC
TRBJ1-1 | TRBV9 | once | TRBD1 | CASSVGTGFVTEAFF | TGTGCCAGCAGCGTAGGGACAGGGTTTGTCACTGAAGCTTTCTTT
TRBJ2-1 | TRBV29-1 | . | TRBD2 | CSVEDPGLAAYNEQFF | TGCAGCGTTGAAGACCCGGGACTAGCGGCCTACAATGAGCAGTTCTTC
TRBJ2-5 | TRBV6-5 | once | . | CASSSGKTQYF | TGTGCCAGCAGTTCTGGCAAGACCCAGTACTTC
TRBJ2-5 | TRBV7-9 | . | . | CASSLVSGETQYF | TGTGCCAGCAGCTTAGTCTCGGGGGAGACCCAGTACTTC
TRBJ2-5 | TRBV24-1 | few | TRBD1 | CATSDSDRVQETQYF | TGTGCCACCAGTGATTCGGACAGGGTCCAAGAGACCCAGTACTTC
TRBJ2-5 | TRBV7-9 | . | . | CASSPSSRGLETQYF | TGTGCCAGCAGCCCTAGTTCCCGGGGGCTAGAGACCCAGTACTTC
TRBJ2-7 | TRBV4-1 | . | . | CASSQAGTHYPYEQYF | TGCGCCAGCAGCCAAGCAGGCACACACTATCCTTACGAGCAGTACTTC
TRBJ1-1 | TRBV7-6 | . | . | CASSLSVGEMNTEAFF | TGTGCCAGCAGCTTAAGTGTAGGGGAAATGAACACTGAAGCTTTCTTT